One and the same sample provided the 10 T cell receptor beta chains below, sequenced in a study of blood T cell repertoires in COVID-19. Profiling relied on immunoSEQ multiplex PCR, and the TCRdb table lists in-frame clones only, not all of them. Among some 530,000 clones listed, 80% to 90% were seen once. The sequencing sample was made of peripheral blood. Receptors were obtained from a human donor in a cohort sampled during active COVID-19.

The rearrangement joins TRBV11-3 to TRBJ2-1; 10 bases match TRBD2. The V gene's germline CDR1 is SGHNT and CDR2 YENEEA. CDR3 length: 14 residues. Losses at the gene ends were 3 bases for V and 10 bases for J; bases not matched to a gene: 6. CDR3 DNA sequence: TGTGCCAGCAGCTTGAGCGGGAGGGCAGGCGAGCAGTTCTTC. This sequence encodes CASSLSGRAGEQFF.

The gene calls are TRBV11-2 and TRBJ2-3; 13 bases line up with TRBD2. V shed 6 bases, J shed 6 bases, and the junction held 6 bases outside the gene matches. The CDR3 is 15 residues long. Germline-derived CDR1 and CDR2 are SGHAT and FQNNGV. The CDR3 sequence: CASRILAGGPDTQYF. The DNA for the CDR3 is TGTGCCAGCAGGATACTAGCGGGAGGGCCGGATACGCAGTATTTT. Based on the CDR3 plus reference TRBV11-2 and TRBJ2-3, the full variable domain is EAGVAQSPRYKIIEKRQSVAFWCNPISGHATLYWYQQILGQGPKLLIQFQNNGVVDDSQLPKDRFSAERLKGVDSTLKIQPAKLEDSAVYLCASRILAGGPDTQYFGPGTRLTVL.

The CDR3 here is CAWTQGRYDTEAFF. CDR3 nucleotides: TGTGCCTGGACACAGGGAAGGTACGACACTGAAGCTTTCTTT. The chain combines TRBV30 with TRBJ1-1; the D gene is possibly TRBD1 (6 bases). The V and J ends lost 4 bases and 3 bases respectively, with 15 bases between them. In germline, CDR1 is GTSNPN, CDR2 SVGIG (reference sequence). The CDR3 totals 14 residues.

CDR3 sequence (DNA): TGTGCCAGCAGCAAAGCGGGAAGGGGACTCCCGGATCACGAGCAGTACTTC. It yields the protein CASSKAGRGLPDHEQYF. V is TRBV21-1 and J is TRBJ2-7; TRBD2 is the table's D call, not checked against the DNA. TRBV21-1 is annotated as a pseudogene. This CDR3 is built from 17 residues.

This chain joins TRBV6-2 or TRBV6-3 and TRBJ2-7; 13 nucleotides align to TRBD2. Germline lookup yields CDR1 MNHEY and CDR2 SVGEGT. V was pared by 5 bases and J by 4 bases, with 2 bases of the junction left unmatched. This CDR3 region has 14 residues. CDR3 DNA: TGTGCCAGCAGTGGACTAGCGGGAGTTTACGAGCAGTACTTC. The encoded protein is CASSGLAGVYEQYF.

V gene TRBV30 combines with J gene TRBJ1-1; D is perhaps TRBD1 (5 bases). Trimming pared 2 bases from V and 4 bases from J, leaving 8 bases between. Germline values: CDR1 GTSNPN, CDR2 SVGIG (reference sequence). The CDR3 length is 12 residues. CDR3 loop: CAWSKRGTEAFF. The CDR3 DNA sequence: TGTGCCTGGAGTAAAAGGGGCACTGAAGCTTTCTTT.

The rearrangement links TRBV9 to TRBJ1-1; tentative D call: TRBD1 (5 bases). The germline gives CDR1 SGDLS, CDR2 YYNGEE. Trimming took 3 bases from V and 4 from J, leaving 19 bases between them. CDR3 size: 16 residues. The CDR3 DNA reads as TGTGCCAGCAGCGCCGGACCGGGGGATCGGGGCACTGAAGCTTTCTTT. Translating gives CASSAGPGDRGTEAFF.

The CDR3 spells CAWTWGLAGFTDTQYF. In DNA form, the CDR3 reads TGTGCCTGGACCTGGGGGCTAGCGGGGTTCACAGATACGCAGTATTTT. V and J are TRBV30 and TRBJ2-3, with TRBD2 identical over 9 bases. The CDR3 length is 16 residues. Unmatched junction bases numbered 10, after V lost 4 bases and J lost 2 bases. Germline assignment: CDR1 GTSNPN and CDR2 SVGIG (reference sequence).

This clone was recorded once. The rearrangement joins TRBV10-1 to TRBJ2-7; D is possibly TRBD1 (6 bases). In germline, CDR1 is WNHNN, CDR2 SYGVQD (reference sequence). The CDR3 covers 12 residues. V dropped 1 base and J dropped 7 bases, with 8 bases sitting between them. The DNA for the CDR3 is TGCGCCAGCAGTGAGTTCGGGACAGAGCAGTACTTC. Protein product: CASSEFGTEQYF.

The chain carries TRBV13 and TRBJ2-5, with 7 bases identical to TRBD2. The V gene end was trimmed by 5 bases and the J gene end by 2 bases; junction bases not matched to a gene: 5. CDR3 length equals 14 residues. Germline loops: CDR1 PRHDT, CDR2 FYEKMQ (reference sequence). The CDR3, as DNA: TGTGCCAGCAGCGGCGGGGGACTACAAGAGACCCAGTACTTC. Protein: CASSGGGLQETQYF.